This record looks at one TCR beta chain sequence and its context. This clonotype was counted many times. What antigen it recognizes has not been identified. Base qualities are not provided; no much larger clone lies one nucleotide away. This sample is part of a study of T cells in Graves' hyperthyroidism and ophthalmopathy (dated by TCRdb to between 2018 and 2020). For context, the study as a whole: Peripheral blood samples were taken at initial diagnosis, before any treatment was given. Whether ophthalmopathy could be predicted prospectively was tested in an independent validation cohort made up of fewer than 20 hyperthyroidism patients plus 17 patients who later progressed to ophthalmopathy. For training and testing, the 100 or so patients in the discovery cohort were randomly divided in a 7:3 ratio. In six Graves' hyperthyroidism patients, the study also compared T-cell repertoires from thyroid tissue with T-cell repertoires from blood. To identify distinguishing TCR V-J signatures, a discovery cohort of around 100 patients was used, comprising 40 to 45 with Graves' ophthalmopathy and roughly 60 with stable Graves' hyperthyroidism. After blood sampling, hyperthyroidism patients were treated with methimazole at a starting dose of 30 mg daily, and ophthalmopathy patients were treated with high-dose intravenous methylprednisolone. According to the paper, TCR Vbeta CDR3 sequencing was carried out on 135 peripheral blood samples, which came from 40 to 45 ophthalmopathy, fewer than 80 hyperthyroidism and roughly 17 progressor patients.

What the research found in general, with its limitations: Most expanded thyroid clonotypes (frequency above 0.001) were also detected in blood, suggesting blood repertoires may reflect thyroid immune responses. No statistical method was used to set the sample size in advance, and investigators knew the group allocation. A 13 V-J signature model separated ophthalmopathy from stable hyperthyroidism, with about 90% sensitivity and 81.08% specificity in cross-validation and 80%/75% in testing. In validation, progression to ophthalmopathy was predicted by the model with nearly 71% sensitivity and about 72% specificity, a median of around 5.9 months before onset.

Graves' hyperthyroidism was defined as stable when no progression to ophthalmopathy occurred over 18 months of follow-up. Hyperthyroidism patients were newly diagnosed, with disease duration under 2 months, and aged 18 to 65 years. The study excluded patients with uncontrolled infections, other autoimmune diseases, pregnancy or lactation. Diagnoses were based on clinical symptoms, serum thyroxine and TRAb, thyroid ultrasound and orbital computed tomography. PBMCs were isolated from about 10 ml of fresh peripheral blood by Ficoll-Paque density gradient centrifugation. Total RNA was extracted using Trizol reagent, and RNA quality was assessed on an Agilent 2100 Bioanalyzer. CDR1 and CDR2, per the germline V gene, are SGHTA and FQGTGA. From the cysteine up to the phenylalanine, the CDR3 has a length of 15 residues. Of the read, only the CDR3 DNA is kept; its 45 bases are in frame from base 1. V loses 3 bases of germline sequence and J loses 4 bases, and the interval between the two ends is 16 bases.

Amplification of TCR beta CDR3 regions was carried out from RNA transcripts. The TCR CDR3 was subjected to a first round of RT-PCR using the HTBI primer set and the Qiagen OneStep RT-PCR kit. The libraries were constructed in a second round of multiplex PCR and then size-selected and purified. Sequencing of the libraries was done on an Illumina HiSeq2000 using paired-end 100 bp reads. Processing in the source paper ran as follows. Raw data were processed with SOAPnuke, discarding reads with adapters, uncalled bases, mean Phred below 15, or no exact constant-primer or identifier match. COPE v1.2.5 was used to merge high-quality paired reads, and clonotypes were defined as unique nucleotide sequences. MiTCR v1.1 was used to align clonotypes to the IMGT TRBV, TRBD and TRBJ reference segments. The analysis was restricted to V-J combinations with a frequency above 0.0001, which together covered about 99% of the repertoires. The TCS score was defined as F50 (clonal expansion) divided by E x V (chaos), with BLOSUM62-based TCRdist calculated between CDR3 peptides within each V-J. Welch's t-statistics and random forest reduced approximately 520 V-J features to around 14, which were used in a naive Bayes classifier (R e1071). Starting from the raw public reads, TCRdb applied fastp trimming at Q25, assembled clones with MiXCR and retained in-frame beta chains. Each entry is one CDR3 protein sequence, shown with its most common DNA and genes. TCRdb, not the original authors, processed these V and J calls. Recorded for this sample are hundreds of thousands of distinct CDR3 sequences; 14% of them occurred a single time. Approximately 15% of the sample is taken by the ten largest.

The TCR was taken from a woman between 35 and 50 years old with Graves' hyperthyroidism. Sample: blood. Recombination connected TRBV7-3 to TRBJ2-7; the D gene assignment is perhaps TRBD1 or TRBD2, with each matching 5 bases. The DNA sequence follows: TGTGCCAGCAGCTTGACCGGGACGCCGGAGTACGAGCAGTACTTC. Translated, this is CASSLTGTPEYEQYF.